These T cell receptor beta chains were read from a single sample in a study of T cells in Graves' hyperthyroidism and ophthalmopathy. MiXCR, run by TCRdb on the multiplex PCR reads, gives a single entry per CDR3 protein. The sample comprises roughly 200,000 distinct CDR3 sequences, around 20% of which are singletons, and about two fifths rests with the top ten. Sequencing was performed on blood. Receptors were obtained from a man aged 40-49 years with Graves' hyperthyroidism. The CDR3 runs from the conserved cysteine through the conserved F or W. The D gene is left open where the match is weak. Only part of the rows carry a size: once, few, many, or a class if the clone is expanded.

TRBD1	TRBJ2-1	TRBV2	many	CASRVTGGEQFF	TGTGCCAGCAGGGTGACAGGGGGTGAGCAGTTCTTC
TRBD1	TRBJ2-1	TRBV4-1	.	CASSRGDSNNEQFF	TGCGCCAGCAGCCGAGGGGACAGTAACAATGAGCAGTTCTTC
TRBD1	TRBJ1-4	TRBV6-2/TRBV6-3	.	CASSYRDRVEKLFF	TGTGCCAGCAGTTACAGGGACAGGGTCGAAAAACTGTTTTTT
TRBD1	TRBJ2-1	TRBV2	few	CASSRNRGSYNEQFF	TGTGCCAGCAGCCGGAACAGGGGCTCCTACAATGAGCAGTTCTTC
.	TRBJ2-1	TRBV6-1	once	CASGQGRREQFF	TGTGCCAGCGGGCAGGGGCGGAGGGAGCAGTTCTTC
.	TRBJ1-1	TRBV20-1	.	CSARGTENTEAFF	TGCAGTGCTAGAGGGACAGAGAACACTGAAGCTTTCTTT
.	TRBJ2-7	TRBV28	.	CASSLGGFEQYF	TGTGCCAGCAGCTTGGGGGGTTTCGAGCAGTACTTC
TRBD1	TRBJ2-1	TRBV20-1	.	CSAPRTGHNEQFF	TGCAGTGCTCCTAGGACAGGGCACAATGAGCAGTTCTTC
.	TRBJ1-1	TRBV7-2	many	CASSLALTMNTEAFF	TGTGCCAGCAGCTTAGCTTTAACAATGAACACTGAAGCTTTCTTT
TRBD1	TRBJ1-4	TRBV27	.	CASSSSGTGGPTNEKLFF	TGTGCCAGCAGTTCTTCCGGGACAGGGGGACCAACTAATGAAAAACTGTTTTTT
.	TRBJ1-5	TRBV5-5	many	CASSLGAGAYSNQPQHF	TGTGCCAGCAGCTTGGGGGCAGGCGCGTATAGCAATCAGCCCCAGCATTTT
.	TRBJ2-1	TRBV7-9	many	CASSLQQGGAYNEQFF	TGTGCCAGCAGCTTACAACAGGGAGGCGCCTACAATGAGCAGTTCTTC
TRBD2	TRBJ2-3	TRBV9	few	CASSVVLAGNTQYF	TGTGCCAGCAGCGTAGTCCTAGCGGGGAATACGCAGTATTTT
TRBD1	TRBJ2-7	TRBV18	.	CASSLRRGQGTYEQYF	TGTGCCAGCTCACTCAGGCGGGGACAGGGAACCTACGAGCAGTACTTC
TRBD1	TRBJ2-7	TRBV5-1	.	CASSLESGQRYF	TGCGCCAGCAGCTTGGAATCGGGACAGCGGTACTTC
.	TRBJ2-7	TRBV6-1	.	CASRTFGTEYEQYF	TGTGCCAGCAGAACCTTCGGGACCGAGTACGAGCAGTACTTC
TRBD1	TRBJ1-1	TRBV7-8	many	CASSEDRGYTEAFF	TGTGCCAGCAGCGAGGACAGGGGATACACTGAAGCTTTCTTT
.	TRBJ1-1	TRBV5-1	many	CASSLQGVGTEAFF	TGCGCCAGCAGCTTACAGGGAGTTGGCACTGAAGCTTTCTTT
.	TRBJ1-2	TRBV28	many	CASSFMGEHGYTF	TGTGCCAGCAGTTTCATGGGGGAACATGGCTACACCTTC
.	TRBJ2-3	TRBV3-1	many	CASSPRVSTDTQYF	TGTGCCAGCAGCCCGAGAGTTAGCACAGATACGCAGTATTTT
.	TRBJ2-3	TRBV14	.	CASSQDHLTDTQYF	TGTGCCAGCAGCCAAGACCACCTCACAGATACGCAGTATTTT
.	TRBJ2-7	TRBV28	.	CASSSSSTEQYF	TGTGCCAGCAGCTCCTCCTCTACCGAGCAGTACTTC
TRBD1	TRBJ1-5	TRBV3-1	.	CASSQEGQGPLNEPQHF	TGTGCCAGCAGCCAAGAAGGACAGGGACCCCTCAATGAGCCCCAGCATTTT
TRBD1	TRBJ1-3	TRBV18	few	CASSQGQGYTIYF	TGTGCCAGCTCACAAGGACAGGGGTACACCATATATTTT
.	TRBJ1-4	TRBV7-9	many	CASSRGGRTEKLFF	TGTGCCAGCAGTCGCGGGGGGAGGACTGAAAAACTGTTTTTT
.	TRBJ2-1	TRBV4-3	few	CASSQDTTNTYNEQFF	TGCGCCAGCAGCCAAGATACGACCAATACTTACAATGAGCAGTTCTTC
.	TRBJ1-1	TRBV30	.	CAWTGFDGTEAFF	TGTGCCTGGACAGGGTTCGACGGCACTGAAGCTTTCTTT
.	TRBJ2-2	TRBV27	.	CASSPAGPGELFF	TGTGCCAGCAGTCCAGCTGGGCCCGGGGAGCTGTTTTTT
TRBD1	TRBJ1-4	TRBV10-3	.	CAISKTGDNEKLFF	TGTGCCATCAGTAAGACAGGGGATAATGAAAAACTGTTTTTT
.	TRBJ2-7	TRBV28	.	CVSSLGPVGEQYF	TGTGTCAGCAGTCTCGGACCCGTGGGCGAGCAGTACTTC
.	TRBJ1-2	TRBV9	.	CASSVEGGPYTF	TGTGCCAGCAGCGTAGAAGGCGGGCCCTACACCTTC
.	TRBJ2-7	TRBV20-1	many	CSASAGGRDEQYF	TGCAGTGCTAGCGCCGGGGGGCGGGACGAGCAGTACTTC
TRBD1	TRBJ1-5	TRBV4-1	.	CASSQDQGAEQPQHF	TGCGCCAGCAGCCAAGATCAGGGGGCAGAACAGCCCCAGCATTTT
.	TRBJ2-3	TRBV5-4	few	CASSLPGRWGVGTDTQYF	TGTGCCAGCAGCTTGCCCGGTCGTTGGGGAGTCGGCACAGATACGCAGTATTTT
TRBD2	TRBJ2-1	TRBV7-3	many	CASSLTGAGGPLDEQFF	TGTGCCAGCAGCTTAACGGGGGCGGGGGGGCCCTTAGATGAGCAGTTCTTC
.	TRBJ2-6	TRBV11-3	.	CASSRWNSGANVLTF	TGTGCCAGCAGCCGATGGAACTCTGGGGCCAACGTCCTGACTTTC
.	TRBJ1-6	TRBV9	few	CASSPLGRRDSPLHF	TGTGCCAGCAGCCCCCTTGGCAGGCGGGATTCACCCCTCCACTTT
.	TRBJ2-5	TRBV27	many	CASSLFSGAGALVETQYF	TGTGCCAGCAGTTTATTTTCGGGTGCGGGGGCCCTCGTGGAGACCCAGTACTTC
.	TRBJ1-4	TRBV7-8	many	CASSFRDINEKLFF	TGTGCCAGCAGCTTCCGGGACATAAATGAAAAACTGTTTTTT
.	TRBJ1-1	TRBV30	many	CACKQSPNTEAFF	TGTGCCTGTAAACAATCACCGAACACTGAAGCTTTCTTT
.	TRBJ1-5	TRBV6-1	.	CAAQPRGSNQPQHF	TGTGCCGCCCAGCCACGGGGTAGCAATCAGCCCCAGCATTTT
TRBD1	TRBJ2-2	TRBV5-1	.	CASSLARQGHGELFF	TGCGCCAGCAGCTTGGCTAGACAGGGCCACGGGGAGCTGTTTTTT
.	TRBJ1-1	TRBV7-9	many	CASSLSSGYTEAFF	TGTGCCAGCAGCTTATCATCAGGGTACACTGAAGCTTTCTTT
.	TRBJ2-1	TRBV13	many	CASSLVSAMGEQFF	TGTGCCAGCAGCTTAGTTTCGGCGATGGGTGAGCAGTTCTTC
TRBD1	TRBJ2-3	TRBV30	many	CACAPTGITDTQYF	TGTGCCTGCGCACCGACAGGGATCACAGATACGCAGTATTTT
.	TRBJ2-5	TRBV18	many	CASSPLRQETQYF	TGTGCCAGCTCACCGCTACGACAAGAGACCCAGTACTTC
.	TRBJ2-3	TRBV7-9	many	CASIGTDTQYF	TGTGCCAGCATAGGCACAGATACGCAGTATTTT
TRBD1	TRBJ2-7	TRBV27	.	CASRELFDRADYEQYF	TGTGCCAGCAGAGAACTCTTTGACAGGGCGGATTACGAGCAGTACTTC
TRBD1	TRBJ1-1	TRBV9	many	CASSAIQGAGTEAFF	TGTGCCAGCAGCGCAATACAGGGGGCTGGGACTGAAGCTTTCTTT
.	TRBJ2-3	TRBV20-1	many	CSARQGGRGDTQYF	TGCAGTGCTAGACAGGGTGGTCGAGGAGATACGCAGTATTTT
.	TRBJ1-2	TRBV28	many	CASRVPLADYGYTF	TGTGCCAGCAGGGTCCCCTTGGCAGACTATGGCTACACCTTC
TRBD2	TRBJ2-3	TRBV7-2	many	CASSLVAGDTDTQYF	TGTGCCAGCAGCTTAGTAGCGGGAGACACAGATACGCAGTATTTT
.	TRBJ2-7	TRBV5-8	many	CASSPRTVSYEQYF	TGTGCCAGCAGCCCTCGGACGGTCTCCTACGAGCAGTACTTC
TRBD1	TRBJ2-1	TRBV3-1	many	CASSQRRQGFLSEQFF	TGTGCCAGCAGCCAACGGCGACAGGGGTTTTTGAGTGAGCAGTTCTTC
.	TRBJ1-4	TRBV2	few	CASSVSNEKLFF	TGTGCCAGCAGTGTCAGTAATGAAAAACTGTTTTTT